This T cell receptor (beta chain) derives from a study of blood T cell repertoires in COVID-19. Overall study: In each case, the material was cDNA or gDNA derived from T cells, B-cell-depleted T cells, or PBMCs.

Trimming shortened V by 7 bases and J by 9 bases, and 19 bases separated the two germline ends. The CDR3 has 14 amino acids. Germline CDR1 reads MNHEY; CDR2 reads SVGAGI. Some clones are missing from TCRdb's copy, which holds only in-frame ones; the method was immunoSEQ multiplex PCR. This sample yields 300,000 to 400,000 clones, of which over 75% are seen a single time; 0.9% to 1.2% belongs to the top ten. This rearrangement joins TRBV6-5 to TRBJ2-1, with a possible D match to TRBD2 (7 bases). This receptor was obtained from a woman in her 30s who had recovered from COVID-19. The sequenced sample was PBMCs or T cells enriched from blood (not recorded which). The CDR3 spells CASKGGTGVSEQFF. The CDR3 DNA is TGTGCCAGCAAGGGGGGGACCGGAGTAAGTGAGCAGTTCTTC.